Detailed here is one TCR beta chain. Germline assignment: CDR1 MNHEY and CDR2 SMNVEV (reference sequence). CDR3 size: 15 residues. V lost 5 bases, J lost 4 bases, and 6 bases stayed unmatched. Sequenced by immunoSEQ multiplex PCR; TCRdb stores in-frame clones only, minus some. The table includes about 67,000 clones, over 75% detected once. Systemic immunosuppression or a history of autoimmune disease excluded patients. This specimen comes from a study of OX40 agonist ivuxolimab in advanced cancers. Overall study: In this cohort, patients received ivuxolimab, an agonistic anti-OX40 (CD134) antibody.

The sample was CD4+ or CD8+ T cells sorted from blood, taken in a trial of the OX40 agonist ivuxolimab. This TCR derives from an adult with an advanced solid tumor such as melanoma, head and neck, liver or kidney cancer. This chain connects TRBV27 to TRBJ2-3, with TRBD2 matching 10 bases. The chain's CDR3 is CASSDSGRPADTQYF. The CDR3 DNA reads as TGTGCCAGCAGTGATAGCGGGAGGCCCGCAGATACGCAGTATTTT.